Listed below are T cell receptor beta chains from one sample, sequenced in a study of cytomegalovirus exposure and HLA in healthy donors. Repertoires were generated with immunoSEQ multiplex PCR, while TCRdb's copy carries only in-frame clones and drops some. The sample includes approximately 140,000 clones. Material: PBMCs. The receptors derive from a woman under 30 in good health and CMV-seronegative. CDR3s include the opening cysteine and the closing phenylalanine or tryptophan. D genes are given only for firm matches.

>.|TRBV14|TRBJ1-1
TGTGCCAGCAGCCAAGTGGCACGTTACACTGAAGCTTTCTTT
CASSQVARYTEAFF
>.|TRBV21-1|TRBJ2-5
TGTGCCAGCACCCCCCGAGAGGGAGCCAACGGGGAGACCCAGTACTTC
CASTPREGANGETQYF
>.|TRBV7-2|TRBJ1-2
TGTGCCAGCAGCTTCACGGAGTATGGCTACACCTTC
CASSFTEYGYTF
>TRBD1|TRBV9|TRBJ1-4
TGTGCCAGCAGCGCCTACAGGGGAGCTAATGAAAAACTGTTTTTT
CASSAYRGANEKLFF
>TRBD1|TRBV23-1|TRBJ2-7
TGCGCCAGCAGTCAATCCAAACTAAAATCCGGGACAGGGGGCTACGAGCAGTACTTC
CASSQSKLKSGTGGYEQYF
>.|TRBV7-9|TRBJ1-4
TGTGCCAGCAGAAAAGGGGGTGGAACTAATGAAAAACTGTTTTTT
CASRKGGGTNEKLFF
>TRBD1|TRBV30|TRBJ1-2
TGTGCCTGGAGTCAGGGGGTCATCTATGGCTACACCTTC
CAWSQGVIYGYTF
>TRBD1|TRBV7-8|TRBJ1-5
TGTGCCAGCAGCTCCTCCGGGACAGGGGAGAGGCTCAATCAGCCCCAGCATTTT
CASSSSGTGERLNQPQHF
>TRBD2|TRBV4-3|TRBJ2-3
TGCGCCAGCAGCCGGGGGACTAGCGGGAGAGAAGGCGATACGCAGTATTTT
CASSRGTSGREGDTQYF
>TRBD1|TRBV29-1|TRBJ2-1
TGCAGCGGGGAGGACAGGGAAAATGAGCAGTTCTTC
CSGEDRENEQFF